This TCR beta chain is drawn from a study of blood T cell repertoires in COVID-19. Per the study methods: The assay estimated nucleated cells by amplifying reference gene primers. Sequenced by immunoSEQ multiplex PCR; TCRdb stores in-frame clones only, minus some. V and J calls and clone size come straight from that table; D and trimming were deduced from the DNA. Seen here are about 300,000 clones, around 85% observed once, and the top ten hold about 2%. The length of the CDR3 is 15 residues. Germline trimming cut 4 bases from V and 1 base from J; bases unmatched to any gene: 7. Germline V gives CDR1 SGHTA, CDR2 FQGTGA.

The chain couples TRBV7-3 to TRBJ2-7; 7 bases match TRBD1. The sequence derives from a woman in her 30s who had been exposed to COVID-19. Input material: PBMCs or T cells enriched from blood (not recorded which). CDR3 amino acids: CASSYAPGQSYEQYF. CDR3 nucleotide sequence: TGTGCCAGCAGCTACGCCCCGGGACAGTCCTACGAGCAGTACTTC.